One sample yielded the 26 T cell receptor beta chains listed below, sequenced in a study of TIL therapy for anti-PD-1-resistant metastatic lung cancer. Time point indicated: pre-treatment sample, taken before nivolumab and TIL therapy. The immunoSEQ assay was v3. The assay was immunoSEQ multiplex PCR, and TCRdb's table has in-frame clones only and misses some. The data show approximately 17,000 clones, with over 75% seen just once and 6% to 9.5% held by the top ten. Sequenced here: blood, sampled at baseline. Every receptor here comes from a person aged 25 to 85 with non-small cell lung cancer.

The rearrangement links TRBV29-1 to TRBJ1-1; D not certain. V shed 5 bases and J shed 5 bases, with 18 bases lying between them. The CDR3 contains 14 residues. Germline V gene sequence: CDR1 SQVTM, CDR2 ANQGSEA. This chain's CDR3 is CSVSMQAHRTEAFF. The CDR3 region has the DNA TGCAGCGTTAGTATGCAGGCCCACCGGACTGAAGCTTTCTTT.

The chain combines TRBV15 with TRBJ1-5, with D possibly matching TRBD1 (5 bases). Per germline, CDR1 LNHNV and CDR2 YYDKDF (reference sequence). V lost 0 bases and J 6 bases, leaving 15 bases between the germline ends. This CDR3 region has 16 residues. CDR3: CATSRDGGTSGQPQHF. CDR3 sequence (DNA): TGTGCCACCAGCAGAGATGGGGGGACCTCGGGTCAGCCCCAGCATTTT.

The rearrangement links TRBV6-5 to TRBJ2-5; D unclear. CDR3 length equals 13 residues. Germline V gene data show CDR1 as MNHEY and CDR2 as SVGAGI. Deletions cut 1 base from V and 4 bases from J, with 7 bases between. CDR3: CASSYYWGETQYF. DNA of the CDR3: TGTGCCAGCAGTTACTACTGGGGAGAGACCCAGTACTTC.

The rearrangement links TRBV10-3 to TRBJ2-5; TRBD2 agrees at 10 bases. Germline V lookup: CDR1 ENHRY, CDR2 SYGVKD. With V trimmed by 4 bases and J by 5 bases, 7 bases remained unmatched. The CDR3 sequence is 15 residues long. CDR3 coding DNA: TGTGCCATCAGTGTAGCGGGGGGATCCGGGGAGACCCAGTACTTC. As protein: CAISVAGGSGETQYF.

The chain joins TRBV28 to TRBJ2-3, with TRBD2 as a possible D gene (5 bases). Germline CDR1 is MDHEN and CDR2 is SYDVKM. The CDR3 spans 14 residues. The V gene lost 5 bases and the J gene lost 6 bases, with 15 bases spanning the gap. This CDR3 reads CASSPGIPLDTQYF. CDR3 coding DNA: TGTGCCAGCAGTCCCGGGATTCCTCTTGATACGCAGTATTTT.

The chain carries TRBV15 and TRBJ1-3; D not certain. The germline V gene has CDR1 LNHNV and CDR2 YYDKDF (reference sequence). V was trimmed by 0 bases and J by 4 bases, leaving 13 bases between them. This CDR3 comprises 16 residues. DNA of the CDR3: TGTGCCACCAGCAGAGATCTAGGCGCCGAGGGAAACACCATATATTTT. Amino acid sequence: CATSRDLGAEGNTIYF.

The CDR3 region is CASSEWGNSNQPQHF. The CDR3 DNA follows: TGCGCCAGCAGTGAGTGGGGGAATAGCAATCAGCCCCAGCATTTT. This chain links TRBV10-2 with TRBJ1-5; D may be TRBD1 (5 bases). Germline V gene lookup returns CDR1 WSHSY and CDR2 SAAADI. The CDR3 covers 15 residues. V shed 1 base and J shed 0 bases, with 7 bases lying between them.

The chain couples TRBV9 to TRBJ1-1, with D possibly TRBD1 on 6 matching bases. The CDR3 runs 15 residues. CDR1 and CDR2 (germline): SGDLS, YYNGEE. V was trimmed by 0 bases and J by 2 bases, leaving 11 bases between them. The CDR3 bases are TGTGCCAGCAGCGTAGTGGGGGGGCGAAACACTGAAGCTTTCTTT. Residues: CASSVVGGRNTEAFF.

V usage is TRBV7-9 and J usage is TRBJ1-2; 7 nucleotides agree with TRBD1. Germline CDR1 and CDR2: SEHNR and FQNEAQ (reference sequence). CDR3 length: 14 residues. The V gene end was trimmed by 4 bases and the J gene end by 8 bases; junction bases not matched to a gene: 10. The CDR3 DNA follows: TGTGCCAGCAGCTCAGCAGGGGGTTATGAGGGCTACACCTTC. Amino acids: CASSSAGGYEGYTF.

V and J are TRBV7-8 and TRBJ1-5; D perhaps matches TRBD1 (5 bases). CDR1 SGHVS and CDR2 FQNEAQ come from the germline V gene. Trimming stripped 3 bases from V and 0 bases from J, with 12 bases between. CDR3 length: 16 residues. CDR3 residues: CASSLLGTLSNQPQHF. The CDR3 region has the DNA TGTGCCAGCAGCTTGCTCGGGACTCTTAGCAATCAGCCCCAGCATTTT.

The chain has TRBV7-2 and TRBJ2-7, with TRBD1 as a possible D gene (5 bases). V was pared by 1 base and J by 3 bases, with 10 bases between. Germline values: CDR1 SGHTA, CDR2 FQGNSA. This CDR3 has 14 residues. This CDR3 reads CASSLGPTDYEQYF. The CDR3 DNA sequence: TGTGCCAGCAGCTTAGGCCCGACAGACTACGAGCAGTACTTC.

This clone was seen a few times. This chain links TRBV6-5 with TRBJ2-3; 9 bases line up with TRBD2. Germline CDR1 MNHEY, CDR2 SVGAGI. V was pared by 6 bases and J by 4 bases, with 8 bases of the junction left unmatched. This CDR3 has 15 residues. The CDR3 DNA reads TGTGCCAGCAGAATAAGGAGCGGGGGGTCAGATACGCAGTATTTT. Amino acids: CASRIRSGGSDTQYF.

The gene calls are TRBV18 and TRBJ1-1; D unresolved. This CDR3 comprises 14 residues. Trimming stripped 2 bases from V and 3 bases from J, with 10 bases between. The V gene's germline CDR1 is KGHSH and CDR2 LQKENI. DNA of the CDR3: TGTGCCAGCTCACCAAGGGCGGTGGACACTGAAGCTTTCTTT. This codes for CASSPRAVDTEAFF.

This chain uses TRBV5-1 with TRBJ1-5; the D is unclear. V was pared by 0 bases and J by 2 bases, with 6 bases between. This CDR3 has 14 residues. The germline CDR1 and CDR2 sequences are SGHRS and YFSETQ. CDR3 region: CASSLGGGNQPQHF. The CDR3 DNA reads as TGCGCCAGCAGCTTGGGGGGAGGCAATCAGCCCCAGCATTTT.

The CDR3: CASSYPLAGGRTGELFF. DNA of the CDR3: TGTGCCAGCAGTTACCCACTAGCGGGGGGGCGCACCGGGGAGCTGTTTTTT. This sequence joins TRBV6-2 or TRBV6-3 and TRBJ2-2, with 13 bases aligning to TRBD2. V shed 2 bases, J shed 4 bases, and the junction held 4 bases outside the gene matches. The CDR3 consists of 17 residues. Germline-derived CDR1 and CDR2 are MNHEY and SVGEGT.

This chain joins TRBV28 and TRBJ1-6; no reliable D call. The CDR3 contains 14 residues. Trimming shortened V by 3 bases and J by 10 bases, and 13 bases separated the two germline ends. CDR1 and CDR2 from the germline V gene are MDHEN and SYDVKM. Written as DNA, the CDR3 is TGTGCCAGCAGTTTTGGGAGGGAGGCCTCACCCCTCCACTTT. It codes for CASSFGREASPLHF.

V gene TRBV14 combines with J gene TRBJ2-1, with 8 bases that match TRBD1. Germline V gives CDR1 SGHDN, CDR2 FVKESK. The V and J ends lost 0 bases and 6 bases, in that order; junction bases with no gene match: 13. The CDR3 is made up of 18 amino acids. The CDR3 reads CASSQDIGVGTGRNEQFF. CDR3 sequence (DNA): TGTGCCAGCAGCCAAGATATCGGGGTGGGGACAGGCCGCAATGAGCAGTTCTTC.

The chain couples TRBV4-2 to TRBJ1-5; D unclear. This CDR3 has 15 residues. Germline lookup yields CDR1 LGHNA and CDR2 YNFKEQ. V dropped 0 bases and J dropped 6 bases, with 12 bases sitting between them. DNA for the CDR3: TGTGCCAGCAGCCAAGATCGGCGGTCCGGTCAGCCCCAGCATTTT. It codes for CASSQDRRSGQPQHF.

This clone showed up just once. The gene calls are TRBV9 and TRBJ2-3, with 7 bases identical to TRBD2. The CDR3 length is 15 residues. From germline, CDR1 is SGDLS and CDR2 YYNGEE. The junction had 10 bases not matched to a gene; V was cut back by 4 bases and J by 5 bases. The CDR3 nucleotides read TGTGCCAGCAGCTCTAGCGGCCCGGGCGGAGATACGCAGTATTTT. Its translation is CASSSSGPGGDTQYF.

This clone was detected only a few times. This chain uses TRBV19 with TRBJ2-2; 11 bases align to TRBD2. Germline assignment: CDR1 LNHDA and CDR2 SQIVND (reference sequence). The CDR3 runs 15 residues. With 7 bases clipped from V and 5 bases from J, the junction kept 6 bases outside the gene matches. The chain's CDR3 is CASTTLAGDTGELFF. The CDR3 DNA reads TGTGCCAGTACCACACTAGCGGGAGATACCGGGGAGCTGTTTTTT.

This clone was detected a few times. The V and J genes are TRBV7-9 and TRBJ2-3; the match to TRBD2 covers 9 bases. This CDR3 has 16 residues. The germline V gene encodes CDR1 SEHNR and CDR2 FQNEAQ (reference sequence). The junction had 8 bases not matched to a gene; V was cut back by 3 bases and J by 4 bases. The CDR3 here is CASSLGCGGAPDTQYF. The DNA of the CDR3 is TGTGCCAGCAGCTTGGGGTGCGGGGGGGCTCCAGATACGCAGTATTTT.

The chain has TRBV5-1 and TRBJ2-6; D is unclear. Per germline, CDR1 SGHRS and CDR2 YFSETQ. This CDR3 is built from 15 residues. Trimming left V 2 bases short and J 2 bases short, with 8 bases between. This CDR3 reads CASSLTDPGANVLTF. In DNA form, the CDR3 reads TGCGCCAGCAGCTTAACCGACCCTGGGGCCAACGTCCTGACTTTC.

The chain uses TRBV11-3 and TRBJ2-7; 8 bases fit TRBD2. Losses at the gene ends were 3 bases for V and 2 bases for J; bases not matched to a gene: 6. CDR3 size: 15 residues. Per the germline V gene, CDR1 is SGHNT and CDR2 is YENEEA. The DNA for the CDR3 is TGTGCCAGCAGCTTCTCTTTAGCGGGGACCTACGAGCAGTACTTC. The encoded protein is CASSFSLAGTYEQYF.

The chain joins TRBV2 to TRBJ1-4; tentative D call: TRBD1 (5 bases). The CDR3 is made up of 14 amino acids. CDR1 is SNHLY and CDR2 is FYNNEI in the germline V gene. The V gene lost 5 bases and the J gene lost 8 bases, with 15 bases spanning the gap. The CDR3: CASSQGESWEKLFF. The CDR3 DNA sequence: TGTGCCAGCAGTCAAGGGGAGTCATGGGAAAAACTGTTTTTT. Together with reference TRBV2 and TRBJ1-4, the CDR3 gives the full variable domain: EPEVTQTPSHQVTQMGQEVILRCVPISNHLYFYWYRQILGQKVEFLVSFYNNEISEKSEIFDDQFSVERPDGSNFTLKIRSTKLEDSAMYFCASSQGESWEKLFFGSGTQLSVL.

In this sample, this clone turned up a few times. The chain uses TRBV4-1 and TRBJ2-5, with TRBD1 matching 8 bases. In germline, CDR1 is MGHRA, CDR2 YSYEKL. The V and J ends lost 5 bases and 5 bases, in that order; junction bases with no gene match: 10. This CDR3 contains 15 residues. This CDR3 is CASSFGQGRLETQYF. CDR3 DNA: TGCGCCAGCAGCTTCGGACAGGGAAGGTTGGAGACCCAGTACTTC.

The chain employs TRBV7-6 and TRBJ2-5; D is undetermined. The CDR3 is 14 residues long. Germline loops: CDR1 SGHVS, CDR2 FNYEAQ. Trimming stripped 1 base from V and 0 bases from J, with 6 bases between. CDR3 nucleotide sequence: TGTGCCAGCAGCTTAGATCCGAACCAAGAGACCCAGTACTTC. Protein: CASSLDPNQETQYF.